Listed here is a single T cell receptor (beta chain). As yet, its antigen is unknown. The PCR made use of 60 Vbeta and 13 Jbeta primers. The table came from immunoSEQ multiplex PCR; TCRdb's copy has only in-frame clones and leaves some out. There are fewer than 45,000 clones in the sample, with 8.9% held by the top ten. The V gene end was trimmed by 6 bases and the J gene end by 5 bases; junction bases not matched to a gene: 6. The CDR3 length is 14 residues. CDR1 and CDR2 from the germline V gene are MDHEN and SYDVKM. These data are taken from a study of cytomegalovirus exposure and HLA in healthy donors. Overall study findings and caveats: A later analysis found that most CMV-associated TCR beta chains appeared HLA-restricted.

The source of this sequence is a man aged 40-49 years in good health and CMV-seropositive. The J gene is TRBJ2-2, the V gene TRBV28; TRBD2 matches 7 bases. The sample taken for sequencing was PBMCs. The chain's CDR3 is CASRGGRGTGELFF. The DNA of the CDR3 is TGTGCCAGCAGAGGCGGGAGAGGGACCGGGGAGCTGTTTTTT.